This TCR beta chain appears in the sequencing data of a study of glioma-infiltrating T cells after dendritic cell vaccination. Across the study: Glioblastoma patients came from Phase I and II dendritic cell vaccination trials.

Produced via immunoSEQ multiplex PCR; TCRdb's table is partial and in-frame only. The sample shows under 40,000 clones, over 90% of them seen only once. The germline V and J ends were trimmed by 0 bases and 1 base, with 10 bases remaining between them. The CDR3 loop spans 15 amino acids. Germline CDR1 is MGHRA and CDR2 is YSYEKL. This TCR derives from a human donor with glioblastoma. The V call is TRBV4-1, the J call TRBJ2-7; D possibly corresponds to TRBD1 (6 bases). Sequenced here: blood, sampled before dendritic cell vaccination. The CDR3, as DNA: TGCGCCAGCAGCCAAGAAGGGGGAAGTTCCTACGAGCAGTACTTC. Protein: CASSQEGGSSYEQYF.